The text below deals with one T cell receptor (beta chain). This specimen comes from a study of blood T cell repertoires in COVID-19. Germline loops: CDR1 SGHNT, CDR2 YENEEA. V was shortened by 5 bases and J by 6 bases, with 17 bases between the two germline ends. This CDR3 is 14 amino acids long. Data came from immunoSEQ multiplex PCR; TCRdb stores just in-frame clones and leaves some out. The sample has around 470,000 clones, 75% to 90% seen once; the top ten hold about 1%. Sample: peripheral blood. This chain uses TRBV11-3 with TRBJ2-7; D is perhaps TRBD1 (5 bases). The TCR was taken from a man younger than 35 with COVID-19, enrolled during active disease. CDR3 in amino acids: CASSPVIRASEQYF. In DNA, the CDR3 is TGTGCCAGCAGCCCTGTTATCAGGGCAAGCGAGCAGTACTTC.